The clone carrying this T cell receptor (beta chain) has a handful of counts. This record belongs to a study of cytomegalovirus exposure and HLA in healthy donors. Sequencing was performed with immunoSEQ multiplex PCR; in TCRdb, only in-frame clones are kept and a portion is missing. The repertoire consists of under 300,000 clones, with 70% to 90% occurring once and the leading ten covering approximately 1%. The junction had 16 bases not matched to a gene; V was cut back by 8 bases and J by 9 bases. Germline-derived CDR1 and CDR2 are LNHNV and YYDKDF (reference sequence). The CDR3 sequence is 15 residues long.

The receptor was derived from a young woman in good health and CMV-seronegative. Input material: PBMCs. The chain is built from TRBV15 and TRBJ1-5, with 7 bases identical to TRBD1. The CDR3 DNA reads TGTGCCACCGGGAGACAGGGCCCCCGCGGATGGCCCCAGCATTTT. This translates into CATGRQGPRGWPQHF.